Below are 11 T cell receptor beta chains sequenced from a single sample in a study of Ad26.COV2.S vaccination and SARS-CoV-2 variants. Treatment meaning: some 19 received Ad26.COV2.S at low or high dose, single or two shots; several received placebo; per-sample allocation not given. Samples were taken on day 63 after the first vaccine or placebo injection. The repertoire was sequenced with immunoSEQ multiplex PCR; TCRdb's copy has only in-frame clones and lacks some. In the table there are 400,000 to 450,000 clones, around 90% of which are singletons. Sequenced here: peripheral blood, sampled in a trial of Ad26.COV2.S vaccine versus placebo. The receptors stem from a person aged 18-65 years who received the Ad26.COV2.S COVID-19 vaccine or a placebo.

This clone came up a few times. The chain uses TRBV7-2 and TRBJ2-7; 9 bases are a match to TRBD1. The J segment lost 3 bases and the V segment lost 3 bases, leaving 3 bases of the junction unmatched. Germline V gene lookup returns CDR1 SGHTA and CDR2 FQGNSA. This CDR3 contains 14 residues. The CDR3 region is CASSFRTGVYEQYF. The CDR3 DNA is TGTGCCAGCAGCTTCCGGACAGGGGTCTACGAGCAGTACTTC.

There are a few counts of this clone. The rearrangement uses TRBV30 and TRBJ1-3, with D perhaps TRBD1 (6 bases). The CDR3 contains 14 residues. The germline gives CDR1 GTSNPN, CDR2 SVGIG (reference sequence). The CDR3 region is CAVGAGKDGNTIYF. The CDR3 nucleotides are TGTGCGGTGGGGGCAGGGAAGGATGGAAACACCATATATTTT.

The rearrangement joins TRBV7-2 to TRBJ2-5; no definite D call. From germline, CDR1 is SGHTA and CDR2 FQGNSA. V was trimmed by 5 bases and J by 0 bases, leaving 4 bases between them. The CDR3 is 12 amino acids. The CDR3 loop is CASSTYQETQYF. CDR3 nucleotides: TGTGCCAGCAGCACGTACCAAGAGACCCAGTACTTC. The full variable domain, completed using reference TRBV7-2 and TRBJ2-5, is GAGVSQSPSNKVTEKGKDVELRCDPISGHTALYWYRQSLGQGLEFLIYFQGNSAPDKSGLPSDRFSAERTGGSVSTLTIQRTQQEDSAVYLCASSTYQETQYFGPGTRLLVL.

The chain links TRBV14 to TRBJ2-1, with D unclear. V lost 4 bases to trimming and J lost 6 bases, with 16 bases between them. This CDR3 spans 15 amino acids. CDR1 SGHDN and CDR2 FVKESK come from the germline V gene. The CDR3 protein is CASSPQSKMGNEQFF. CDR3 DNA sequence: TGTGCCAGCAGCCCTCAGTCAAAAATGGGCAATGAGCAGTTCTTC. Looking up the rest from reference TRBV14 and TRBJ2-1 gives the full variable domain: EAGVTQFPSHSVIEKGQTVTLRCDPISGHDNLYWYRRVMGKEIKFLLHFVKESKQDESGMPNNRFLAERTGGTYSTLKVQPAELEDSGVYFCASSPQSKMGNEQFFGPGTRLTVL.

CDR3 DNA sequence: TGTGCCAGCAGCACACTAAGCTCCTACGAGCAGTACTTC. Translated: CASSTLSSYEQYF. The chain joins TRBV7-9 to TRBJ2-7, with no clear D. The CDR3 is 13 residues long. V was clipped by 5 bases and J by 0 bases, with 8 bases between them. Germline V gene lookup returns CDR1 SEHNR and CDR2 FQNEAQ (reference sequence).

This chain links TRBV28 with TRBJ2-4; the D gene is possibly TRBD2 (6 bases). This CDR3 has 14 residues. V lost 7 bases and J 2 bases, leaving 12 bases between the germline ends. The germline V gene has CDR1 MDHEN and CDR2 SYDVKM. The CDR3 sequence: CASIDGGTKNIQYF. CDR3 nucleotide sequence: TGTGCCAGCATTGATGGGGGGACCAAAAACATTCAGTACTTC.

The V gene is TRBV3-1 (or the pseudogene TRBV3-2), the J gene TRBJ2-7; 7 bases line up with TRBD2. Germline V lookup: CDR1 LGHDT, CDR2 YNNKEL (reference sequence). The CDR3 length is 15 residues. Trimming removed 1 base from V and 6 bases from J; junction bases left unmatched: 9. In DNA form, the CDR3 reads TGTGCCAGCAGCCAAGCCTTCAGCGGGAAGTTCGAGCAGTACTTC. It codes for CASSQAFSGKFEQYF.

The chain employs TRBV28 and TRBJ2-3, with 8 nucleotides matching TRBD2. The CDR3 sequence is 17 residues long. CDR1 and CDR2 from the germline V gene are MDHEN and SYDVKM. After removal of 3 bases from V and 3 bases from J, the junction contained 11 bases not matched to a gene. The CDR3 spells CASSFPGERELTDTQYF. DNA for the CDR3: TGTGCCAGCAGTTTTCCCGGTGAGCGGGAGTTGACAGATACGCAGTATTTT.

This chain uses TRBV7-9 with TRBJ2-7; TRBD2 matches at 11 bases. Losses at the gene ends were 3 bases for V and 2 bases for J; bases not matched to a gene: 0. Looked up from germline, CDR1 is SEHNR and CDR2 is FQNEAQ (reference sequence). The CDR3 is 14 residues long. Here the CDR3 reads CASSFSGRAYEQYF. In DNA form, the CDR3 reads TGTGCCAGCAGCTTTAGCGGGAGGGCCTACGAGCAGTACTTC.

The CDR3 DNA sequence: TGTGCCAGCAGCTCGGGACTAGCGGGAGTGGAGCAGTACTTC. Its translation is CASSSGLAGVEQYF. V gene TRBV5-5 combines with J gene TRBJ2-7; 14 bases line up with TRBD2. The length of the CDR3 is 14 residues. The J segment lost 7 bases and the V segment lost 3 bases, leaving 3 bases of the junction unmatched. Germline V gene lookup returns CDR1 SGHKS and CDR2 YYEKEE (reference sequence). Variable domain in full (rest from reference TRBV5-5 and TRBJ2-7): DAGVTQSPTHLIKTRGQQVTLRCSPISGHKSVSWYQQVLGQGPQFIFQYYEKEERGRGNFPDRFSARQFPNYSSELNVNALLLGDSALYLCASSSGLAGVEQYFGPGTRLTVT.

The gene calls are TRBV6-6 and TRBJ2-1, with 7 bases fitting TRBD1. Germline V lookup: CDR1 MNHNY, CDR2 SVGAGI (reference sequence). V shed 5 bases, J shed 6 bases, and the junction held 10 bases outside the gene matches. The CDR3 is 15 amino acids. Here the CDR3 reads CASSDRAASGNEQFF. DNA of the CDR3: TGTGCCAGCAGTGACAGGGCTGCAAGTGGCAATGAGCAGTTCTTC.